This T cell receptor beta chain was obtained from a study of CD8+ T cells in alopecia areata. J lost 5 bases, V lost 4 bases, and 3 bases had no gene match. Per germline, CDR1 ENHRY and CDR2 SYGVKD. There are 15 residues in the CDR3. This clone has only a few counts. The researchers isolated CD4+ and CD8+ T cells from PBMCs by sorting. Sequencing used cDNA as its template, made by extracting RNA and reverse transcribing it. Method: immunoSEQ multiplex PCR; TCRdb's copy keeps in-frame clones and lacks some. In the table there are roughly 150,000 clones, around 57% of which are singletons. This clonotype was obtained from a human donor in good health. This chain links TRBV10-3 with TRBJ2-1; TRBD2 matches 12 bases. The sequenced sample consisted of CD4+ T cells sorted from blood. In nucleotides, the CDR3 is TGTGCCATCAGTGGGACTAGCGGGACCAACAATGAGCAGTTCTTC. This translates into CAISGTSGTNNEQFF.